This TCR beta chain stems from a study of blood T cell repertoires in COVID-19 (dated by TCRdb to the early 2020s). Regarding the research as a whole: Collaborator samples came from the United States, Italy and Spain and covered acute and convalescent phases of COVID-19. The prospective study material was composed of cDNA or gDNA derived from T cells, B-cell-depleted T cells, or PBMCs. The sample metadata nearly always contained a de-identified subject ID, COVID-19 status, age in years and sex. The samples were drawn from two sources: the first 160 participants of the ongoing ImmuneRACE study, and some 1,300 subjects contributed by 6 global collaborators. Where available, HLA class I and class II types were obtained from metadata supplied by the sample provider rather than from assay-based typing. Subjects who had been exposed to COVID-19, were actively infected with it, or had recovered from it provided the deeply sampled blood TCRbeta repertoires that made up the dataset. The repertoires were released in a freely available public database meant as a resource for research on the immune response to SARS-CoV-2.

Note on this clone: It lacks a known antigen. No base quality values were provided; no much bigger clone lies one nucleotide off.

The immunoSEQ Assay, a bias-controlled multiplex PCR, was used to amplify TCRbeta CDR3 regions from genomic DNA. The authors' analysis ran thus. Nucleated cell counts per sample were estimated from amplification of reference gene primers within the assay. To quantify the absolute abundance of each unique TCRbeta CDR3 rearrangement, sequence reads were collapsed and filtered. For each sample, productive Simpson clonality was calculated as the square root of Simpson's diversity index over productive rearrangements. TCRdb provides this immuneACCESS table in a form limited to in-frame rearrangements. Some clones are lacking; in checked studies, under half of them reflect an unresolved V gene, and why the rest are absent is not known. V and J calls and clone size are those listed in that table; D and trimming were worked out from the DNA. Here the sample has about 190,000 clones; 80% to 90% occur a single time. Of the sample, approximately 1% is held by the ten largest clones.

Whole blood was collected in K2EDTA tubes by collaborating institutions according to the institutions' own protocols. For TCRbeta analysis, collaborators shipped samples as frozen whole blood, isolated PBMCs, or DNA extracted from either of those sample types. Results the study describes overall, beyond this receptor: The quantity of clinical and demographic metadata differed by source and by participant and was supplied without curation.

Including cysteine and phenylalanine, the CDR3 has 11 amino acids. The retained sequence is limited to the CDR3, 33 bases, with the frame set at the first base. V is pared back by 7 bases and J by 4 bases, with 2 bases lying between the germline termini. Based on the germline V gene, the CDR1 and CDR2 sequences are SGHVS and FQNEAQ. Sequenced: peripheral blood. Recombination joined TRBV7-8 with TRBJ2-6; no D gene call is confident. The source is a man aged 30-40 years with acute or convalescent COVID-19. The nucleotides are TGTGCCAGCACGGGGGCCAACGTCCTGACTTTC. Its coded protein is CASTGANVLTF.